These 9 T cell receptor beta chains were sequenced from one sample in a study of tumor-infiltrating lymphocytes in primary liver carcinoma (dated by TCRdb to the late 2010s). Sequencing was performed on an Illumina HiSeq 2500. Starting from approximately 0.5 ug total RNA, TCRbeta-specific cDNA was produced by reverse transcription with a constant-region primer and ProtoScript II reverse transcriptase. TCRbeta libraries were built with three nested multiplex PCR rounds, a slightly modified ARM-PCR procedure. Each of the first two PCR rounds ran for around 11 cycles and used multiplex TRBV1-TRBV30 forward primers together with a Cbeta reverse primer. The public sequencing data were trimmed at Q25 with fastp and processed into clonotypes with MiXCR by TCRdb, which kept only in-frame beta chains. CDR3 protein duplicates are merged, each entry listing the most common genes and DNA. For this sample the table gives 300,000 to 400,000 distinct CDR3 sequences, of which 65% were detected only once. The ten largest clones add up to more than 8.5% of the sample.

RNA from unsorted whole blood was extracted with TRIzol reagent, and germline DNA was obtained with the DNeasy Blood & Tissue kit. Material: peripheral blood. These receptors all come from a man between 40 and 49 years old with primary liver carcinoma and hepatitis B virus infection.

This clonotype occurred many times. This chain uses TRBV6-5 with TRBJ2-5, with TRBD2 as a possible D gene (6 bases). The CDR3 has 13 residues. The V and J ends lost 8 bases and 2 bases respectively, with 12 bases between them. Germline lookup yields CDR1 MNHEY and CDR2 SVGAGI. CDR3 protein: CASGAGQQETQYF. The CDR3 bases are TGTGCCAGCGGGGCGGGGCAACAAGAGACCCAGTACTTC.

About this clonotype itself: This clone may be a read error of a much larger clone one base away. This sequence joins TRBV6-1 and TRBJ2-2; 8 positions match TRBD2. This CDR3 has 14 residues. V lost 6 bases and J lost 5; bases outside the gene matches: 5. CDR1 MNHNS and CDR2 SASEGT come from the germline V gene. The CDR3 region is CASRACGRTGELFF. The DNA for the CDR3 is TGTGCCAGCAGAGCTTGCGGGAGGACCGGGGAGCTGTTTTTT.

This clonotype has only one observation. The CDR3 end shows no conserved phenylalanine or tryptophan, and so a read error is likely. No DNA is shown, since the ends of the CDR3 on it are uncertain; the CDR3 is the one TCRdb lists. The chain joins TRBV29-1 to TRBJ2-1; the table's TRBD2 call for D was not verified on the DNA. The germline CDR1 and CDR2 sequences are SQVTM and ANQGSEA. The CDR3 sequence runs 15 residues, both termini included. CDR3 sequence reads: CSASSSGRADNERFL.

The CDR3 nucleotides read TGTGCCACCAGGGGAGTCGGGGGGAATACGCAGTATTTT. This codes for CATRGVGGNTQYF. J is TRBJ2-3 and V is TRBV24-1; 7 bases line up with TRBD2. Germline lookup yields CDR1 KGHDR and CDR2 SFDVKD. The CDR3 has 13 residues. V gave up 7 bases and J gave up 7 bases; unmatched junction bases: 7.

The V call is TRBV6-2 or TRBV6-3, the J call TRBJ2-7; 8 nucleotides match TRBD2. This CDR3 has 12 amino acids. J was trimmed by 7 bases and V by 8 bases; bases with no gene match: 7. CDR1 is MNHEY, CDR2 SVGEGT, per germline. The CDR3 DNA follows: TGTGCCAGCCAGGGACTAGTGGATGAGCAGTACTTC. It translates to CASQGLVDEQYF.

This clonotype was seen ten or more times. CDR3 amino acids: CASSGPYNEQFF. Here the CDR3 DNA reads TGCGCCAGCAGTGGCCCCTACAATGAGCAGTTCTTC. The chain combines TRBV4-3 with TRBJ2-1; no firm D call. The germline CDR1 and CDR2 sequences are LGHNA and YSLEER. The CDR3 extends over 12 amino acids. The germline V and J ends were trimmed by 6 bases and 2 bases, with 5 bases remaining between them.

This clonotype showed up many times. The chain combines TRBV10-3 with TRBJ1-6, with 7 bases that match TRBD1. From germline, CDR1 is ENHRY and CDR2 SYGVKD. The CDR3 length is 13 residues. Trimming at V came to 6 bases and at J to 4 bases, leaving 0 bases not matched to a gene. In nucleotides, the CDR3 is TGTGCCATCAGGGGACAGTATAATTCACCCCTCCACTTT. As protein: CAIRGQYNSPLHF.

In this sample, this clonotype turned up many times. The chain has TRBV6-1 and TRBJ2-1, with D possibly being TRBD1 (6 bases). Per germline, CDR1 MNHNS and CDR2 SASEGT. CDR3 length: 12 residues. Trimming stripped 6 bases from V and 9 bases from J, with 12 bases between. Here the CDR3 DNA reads TGTGCCAGCAGAGGGGACATTCCTGAGCAGTTCTTC. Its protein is CASRGDIPEQFF.

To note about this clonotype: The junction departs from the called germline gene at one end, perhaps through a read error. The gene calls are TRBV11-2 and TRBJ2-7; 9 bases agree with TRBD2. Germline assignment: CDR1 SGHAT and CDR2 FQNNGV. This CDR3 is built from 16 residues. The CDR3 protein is CASSIDRTSASYEQCF. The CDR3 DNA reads TGTGCCAGCAGCATAGATAGGACTAGCGCATCCTACGAGCAGTGCTTC.